This T cell receptor beta chain was obtained from a study of Graves' ophthalmopathy and Graves' hyperthyroidism. A single count supports this clonotype. Investigators amplified TCR beta CDR3 regions from RNA transcripts. Amplification began with first-round RT-PCR using HTBI primers, then second-round multiplex PCR was performed. TCRdb re-called the multiplex PCR reads through MiXCR, storing one row per CDR3 protein. The sample contains 650,000 to 900,000 distinct CDR3 sequences, 35% to 50% of which appear only once. There are 14 residues in the CDR3. Germline CDR1 and CDR2: SGHTA and FQGNSA. The V end lost 7 bases, the J end lost 11 bases, and 20 bases lay between the germline ends. Thyroid ultrasound, orbital computed tomography, TRAb, serum thyroxine and clinical symptoms formed the basis of diagnosis. PBMCs came from roughly 10 ml of fresh peripheral blood.

The chain carries TRBV7-2 and TRBJ1-4; TRBD1 might be the D (6 bases). The sequence derives from an adult man with Graves' ophthalmopathy. The source material was peripheral blood. The DNA of the CDR3 is TGTGCCAGCATAGGGCTAGCGGGGGCAGGGAAACTGTTTTTT. This sequence encodes CASIGLAGAGKLFF.